A single sample gave rise to the 10 T cell receptor beta chains below, sequenced in a study of T cells in Graves' hyperthyroidism and ophthalmopathy. Researchers amplified the TCR beta CDR3 regions from RNA transcripts. Using the HTBI primer set, a first-round RT-PCR was run on the TCR CDR3. TCRdb analysed the multiplex PCR reads with MiXCR anew, one entry per CDR3 protein. This table has around 520,000 distinct CDR3 sequences, 14% appearing once. Sequenced material: blood. The receptor source for this set is a woman in her forties with Graves' hyperthyroidism.

This clonotype has at least ten counts. The chain recombines TRBV7-9 with TRBJ2-1; D is ambiguous. CDR1 and CDR2 (germline): SEHNR, FQNEAQ (reference sequence). The V end lost 0 bases, the J end lost 1 base, and 4 bases lay between the germline ends. The CDR3 spans 14 residues. CDR3 in DNA: TGTGCCAGCAGCTTAGCCATTTCCTACAATGAGCAGTTCTTC. This gives the protein CASSLAISYNEQFF.

The V gene is TRBV19, the J gene TRBJ2-1; the D gene is possibly TRBD1 (5 bases). Germline V gene lookup returns CDR1 LNHDA and CDR2 SQIVND (reference sequence). The CDR3 sequence is 14 residues long. V lost 7 bases and J 8 bases, leaving 18 bases between the germline ends. In nucleotides, the CDR3 is TGTGCCAGTACCGAAACAGGAACTAACCATGAGCAGTTCTTC. Its protein product is CASTETGTNHEQFF. Complete variable domain (other parts from reference TRBV19 and TRBJ2-1): DGGITQSPKYLFRKEGQNVTLSCEQNLNHDAMYWYRQDPGQGLRLIYYSQIVNDFQKGDIAEGYSVSREKKESFPLTVTSAQKNPTAFYLCASTETGTNHEQFFGPGTRLTVL.

This clonotype was picked up many times. The genes are TRBV20-1 and TRBJ1-2; D uncertain. CDR1 DFQATT and CDR2 SNEGSKA come from the germline V gene (reference sequence). The CDR3 loop spans 15 amino acids. V was trimmed by 0 bases and J by 3 bases, leaving 14 bases between them. The CDR3 sequence is CSARDIGPGDYGYTF. For the CDR3, the DNA is TGCAGTGCTAGAGATATAGGCCCGGGCGACTATGGCTACACCTTC.

This clonotype was recorded a few times. The chain links TRBV20-1 to TRBJ2-1, with TRBD2 identical over 13 bases. Germline V lookup: CDR1 DFQATT, CDR2 SNEGSKA (reference sequence). The CDR3 runs to 16 residues. V lost 5 bases and J lost 4; bases outside the gene matches: 8. CDR3 coding DNA: TGCAGTGCTCCTACGACTAGCGGGAGGCATTACAATGAGCAGTTCTTC. Translated: CSAPTTSGRHYNEQFF.

This clonotype has at least ten counts. V is TRBV12-3 or TRBV12-4 and J is TRBJ2-1; D gene uncertain. V gave up 1 base and J gave up 12 bases, with 13 bases separating them. The CDR3 loop spans 13 amino acids. The CDR3 DNA reads as TGTGCCAGCAGTTTAGGGGGAACCCCGGCGCAGTTCTTC. This gives the protein CASSLGGTPAQFF.

This clonotype was recorded at least ten times. The gene calls are TRBV29-1 and TRBJ2-5; 7 nucleotides agree with TRBD2. Germline-derived CDR1 and CDR2 are SQVTM and ANQGSEA. The CDR3 is 14 amino acids. V was pared by 4 bases and J by 5 bases, with 10 bases of the junction left unmatched. CDR3 nucleotide sequence: TGCAGCGTTGGGGCAAGCGGGGCCAGGGAGACCCAGTACTTC. Translation gives CSVGASGARETQYF.

The gene calls are TRBV29-1 and TRBJ1-1; TRBD1 might be the D (6 bases). The CDR3 length is 14 residues. The V gene's germline CDR1 is SQVTM and CDR2 ANQGSEA. V was clipped by 3 bases and J by 0 bases, with 11 bases between them. This chain's CDR3 is CSVDAGAMNTEAFF. The CDR3 bases are TGCAGCGTTGACGCAGGGGCCATGAACACTGAAGCTTTCTTT.

This clonotype was seen ten or more times. The genes are TRBV10-3 and TRBJ2-3, with TRBD1 matching over 10 bases. CDR1 and CDR2 (germline): ENHRY, SYGVKD. V shed 6 bases, J shed 2 bases, and the junction held 5 bases outside the gene matches. The CDR3 contains 15 residues. In DNA form, the CDR3 reads TGTGCCATCAGGGACGGGACAGGGGCCACAGATACGCAGTATTTT. This codes for CAIRDGTGATDTQYF.

This clonotype was seen only a few times. The chain carries TRBV11-2 and TRBJ2-2; tentatively, D is TRBD1 or TRBD2 (6 bases each). Germline CDR1 and CDR2: SGHAT and FQNNGV. The V end lost 3 bases, the J end lost 0 bases, and 14 bases lay between the germline ends. The CDR3 has 17 amino acids. The CDR3 loop reads CASSFRIGGTNTGELFF. CDR3 in DNA: TGTGCCAGCAGCTTTAGGATAGGGGGGACGAACACCGGGGAGCTGTTTTTT.

This clonotype was counted ten times or more. The chain uses TRBV12-3 or TRBV12-4 and TRBJ2-3; 7 bases map to TRBD1. V was pared by 4 bases and J by 4 bases, with 11 bases of the junction left unmatched. The CDR3 has 16 amino acids. The CDR3 region is CASSSQPGQHPDTQYF. In DNA, the CDR3 is TGTGCCAGCAGTTCCCAGCCGGGACAGCACCCAGATACGCAGTATTTT.